These 23 T cell receptor beta chains were sequenced from one sample in a study of vaccination and CD4 T cells after COVID-19. The Oncomine TCR Beta short-read assay generated sequence data from the DNA of cultured CD4+ T cells. Each CDR3 protein is one row after TCRdb ran MiXCR on the PCR reads. The data contain 15,000 to 20,000 distinct CDR3 sequences, about 40% of them singletons. Treatment in this sample: roughly ten-day PBMC culture with coronavirus spike peptide pools or control peptides (ViraFEST assay). No antigen has been identified for these receptors. The sample was CD4+ T cells from blood, cultured in vitro. These receptors all come from a human donor who had recovered from COVID-19.

This sequence joins TRBV20-1 and TRBJ2-4, with D perhaps TRBD1 (6 bases). The CDR3 runs 16 residues. CDR1 and CDR2 from the germline V gene are DFQATT and SNEGSKA (reference sequence). V was trimmed by 6 bases and J by 0 bases, leaving 18 bases between them. The CDR3 region is CSASDSSGIAKNIQYF. For the CDR3, the DNA is TGCAGTGCCTCGGACAGTTCCGGCATAGCCAAAAACATTCAGTACTTC.

The chain couples TRBV10-3 to TRBJ2-7, with D perhaps matching TRBD1 or TRBD2 (6 bases each). From germline, CDR1 is ENHRY and CDR2 SYGVKD. V gave up 0 bases and J gave up 5 bases, with 11 bases separating them. CDR3 length equals 14 residues. As DNA, the CDR3 is TGTGCCATCAGTGAGTCAACCGGGGGCGACGAGCAGTACTTC. Its protein is CAISESTGGDEQYF.

This clonotype occurred a few times. This rearrangement joins TRBV20-1 to TRBJ2-3, with 7 bases that match TRBD1. The CDR3 spans 10 residues. Germline V gene sequence: CDR1 DFQATT, CDR2 SNEGSKA (reference sequence). Losses at the gene ends were 5 bases for V and 9 bases for J; bases not matched to a gene: 2. The CDR3 DNA is TGCAGTGCTGAACAGGGGACGCAGTATTTT. As protein: CSAEQGTQYF.

This clonotype was detected a few times. This rearrangement joins TRBV6-2 or TRBV6-3 to TRBJ2-7; D not certain. Trimming left V 7 bases short and J 0 bases short, with 16 bases between. Per the germline V gene, CDR1 is MNHEY and CDR2 is SVGEGT. This CDR3 spans 15 amino acids. This chain's CDR3 is CASNTDPPSSYEQYF. The CDR3 bases are TGTGCCAGCAACACCGACCCCCCAAGCTCCTACGAGCAGTACTTC.

This rearrangement joins TRBV7-2 to TRBJ2-1; TRBD1 is a possible D gene (5 bases). This CDR3 comprises 15 residues. Germline loops: CDR1 SGHTA, CDR2 FQGNSA. Trimming shortened V by 4 bases and J by 4 bases, and 14 bases separated the two germline ends. CDR3 in amino acids: CASSSSRGQYNEQFF. CDR3 in DNA: TGTGCCAGCAGCTCCTCGCGCGGACAATACAATGAGCAGTTCTTC.

For this clonotype: The junction and the germline gene differ at one end; a read error may be behind it. The genes are TRBV27 and TRBJ1-2; D is ambiguous. Per the germline V gene, CDR1 is MNHEY and CDR2 is SMNVEV (reference sequence). The CDR3 has 15 amino acids. DNA of the CDR3: TGTGTCAGCAGTTTAGGCCGCCCGGGGAACGGTGGCTACACCTTC. It yields the protein CVSSLGRPGNGGYTF.

The V gene is TRBV2, the J gene TRBJ2-7, with 11 bases aligning to TRBD1. Germline V gene lookup returns CDR1 SNHLY and CDR2 FYNNEI. The V segment lost 4 bases and the J segment 6 bases; nucleotides outside the gene matches: 14. The CDR3 spans 17 residues. The CDR3 bases are TGTGCCAGCAGTGTCGGACAGGGGGCATTCACAGCGAGCGAGCAGTACTTC. Translation: CASSVGQGAFTASEQYF.

This clonotype was observed a handful of times. The J gene is TRBJ2-5, the V gene TRBV15, with D uncertain. V lost 1 base and J 2 bases, leaving 8 bases between the germline ends. Germline V gene data show CDR1 as LNHNV and CDR2 as YYDKDF (reference sequence). The CDR3 consists of 14 residues. CDR3 sequence (DNA): TGTGCCACCAGCAGAGGACGGGTGCAAGAGACCCAGTACTTC. It codes for CATSRGRVQETQYF.

This clonotype was counted a single time. This sequence joins TRBV7-2 and TRBJ2-7; D not resolved. The CDR3 runs 13 residues. Trimming pared 1 base from V and 6 bases from J, leaving 10 bases between. Germline V gives CDR1 SGHTA, CDR2 FQGNSA. The CDR3 loop reads CASSLDRLSEQYF. The DNA for the CDR3 is TGTGCCAGCAGCTTAGATCGGCTTAGCGAGCAGTACTTC.

This chain connects TRBV15 to TRBJ2-5; D unclear. The germline V and J ends were trimmed by 1 base and 2 bases, with 8 bases remaining between them. The germline V gene has CDR1 LNHNV and CDR2 YYDKDF (reference sequence). This CDR3 is built from 14 residues. The DNA of the CDR3 is TGTGCCACCAGCAGAGTGGGCAGGCAAGAGACCCAGTACTTC. The encoded protein is CATSRVGRQETQYF.

The V gene is TRBV7-3, the J gene TRBJ1-1; possibly TRBD1 for D (5 bases). The CDR3 is 14 residues long. CDR1 and CDR2 from the germline V gene are SGHTA and FQGTGA. V dropped 1 base and J dropped 5 bases, with 11 bases sitting between them. The CDR3 DNA reads as TGTGCCAGCAGCTTAAACAGGAGCCCAACTGAAGCTTTCTTT. Encoded protein: CASSLNRSPTEAFF.

The chain combines TRBV2 with TRBJ2-7; 8 bases fit TRBD1. The J segment lost 9 bases and the V segment lost 4 bases, leaving 5 bases of the junction unmatched. The CDR3 consists of 12 residues. The germline gives CDR1 SNHLY, CDR2 FYNNEI. This CDR3 is CASSAAGGRQYF. Here the CDR3 DNA reads TGTGCCAGCAGTGCGGCAGGGGGCCGGCAGTACTTC.

The chain uses TRBV20-1 and TRBJ1-1; TRBD1 is a possible D gene (6 bases). Trimming shortened V by 6 bases and J by 1 base, and 9 bases separated the two germline ends. This CDR3 has 12 residues. Germline V CDR1 and CDR2: DFQATT, SNEGSKA (reference sequence). CDR3 in amino acids: CSAQTGNTEAFF. CDR3 sequence (DNA): TGCAGTGCCCAGACAGGGAACACTGAAGCTTTCTTT.

The rearrangement joins TRBV19 to TRBJ2-2; D is possibly TRBD1 or TRBD2 (5 bases each). Trimming pared 6 bases from V and 3 bases from J, leaving 14 bases between. The CDR3 totals 15 residues. Looked up from germline, CDR1 is LNHDA and CDR2 is SQIVND (reference sequence). CDR3 sequence reads: CASREYGTDTGELFF. CDR3 bases: TGTGCCAGTAGGGAGTATGGGACCGACACCGGGGAGCTGTTTTTT.

This clonotype was found once. The junction does not match germline at one end; this may be a read error. The chain combines TRBV6-5 with TRBJ2-3; TRBD2 aligns across 7 bases. Germline V gene data show CDR1 as MNHEY and CDR2 as SVGAGI. The CDR3 loop spans 11 amino acids. The CDR3 nucleotides are TGTGCCAGCAGTTCGAGCGGGATAACGCATTTT. Translating gives CASSSSGITHF.

V and J are TRBV28 and TRBJ1-5, with TRBD1 matching 11 bases. With V trimmed by 6 bases and J by 2 bases, 15 bases remained unmatched. The CDR3 runs to 19 residues. The germline gives CDR1 MDHEN, CDR2 SYDVKM. CDR3 loop: CASRSPAGTGGPGNQPQHF. The CDR3 nucleotides read TGTGCCAGCAGATCACCGGCCGGGACAGGGGGTCCCGGCAATCAGCCCCAGCATTTT. Full variable domain (rest looked up from reference TRBV28 and TRBJ1-5): DVKVTQSSRYLVKRTGEKVFLECVQDMDHENMFWYRQDPGLGLRLIYFSYDVKMKEKGDIPEGYSVSREKKERFSLILESASTNQTSMYLCASRSPAGTGGPGNQPQHFGDGTRLSIL.

The CDR3 spells CAITRDPLGSTDTQYF. The CDR3 region has the DNA TGTGCCATCACGCGGGACCCATTAGGGAGCACAGATACGCAGTATTTT. V is TRBV10-3 and J is TRBJ2-3, with D tentatively TRBD2 (6 bases). The ends were cut back, 7 bases at V and 0 bases at J, with 17 bases in the middle. The CDR3 sequence is 16 residues long. From germline, CDR1 is ENHRY and CDR2 SYGVKD.

This rearrangement joins TRBV20-1 to TRBJ2-1; 8 bases fit TRBD2. CDR1 is DFQATT, CDR2 SNEGSKA, per germline (reference sequence). V gave up 3 bases and J gave up 8 bases; unmatched junction bases: 3. The CDR3 spans 12 residues. This CDR3 reads CSASGRVDEQFF. The CDR3 region has the DNA TGCAGTGCTAGCGGGAGGGTGGATGAGCAGTTCTTC.

In this sample, this clonotype turned up a few times. J is TRBJ1-1 and V is TRBV14; TRBD1 aligns across 9 bases. CDR3 size: 15 residues. After removal of 3 bases from V and 3 bases from J, the junction contained 5 bases not matched to a gene. The germline CDR1 and CDR2 sequences are SGHDN and FVKESK. The CDR3 loop reads CASSHPGQGYTEAFF. As DNA, the CDR3 is TGTGCCAGCAGCCACCCGGGACAGGGATACACTGAAGCTTTCTTT.

The chain recombines TRBV19 with TRBJ1-4, with D tentatively TRBD1 (5 bases). The CDR3 is 14 amino acids. Germline V gene sequence: CDR1 LNHDA, CDR2 SQIVND (reference sequence). V lost 5 bases and J 6 bases, leaving 13 bases between the germline ends. CDR3 loop: CASSSRDRHEKLFF. CDR3 in DNA: TGTGCCAGTAGTTCCAGGGACCGTCATGAAAAACTGTTTTTT. Using reference TRBV19 and TRBJ1-4 for the parts outside the CDR3, the full variable domain is DGGITQSPKYLFRKEGQNVTLSCEQNLNHDAMYWYRQDPGQGLRLIYYSQIVNDFQKGDIAEGYSVSREKKESFPLTVTSAQKNPTAFYLCASSSRDRHEKLFFGSGTQLSVL.

This clonotype has just a few counts. V usage is TRBV25-1 and J usage is TRBJ2-5; the match to TRBD2 covers 10 bases. Germline assignment: CDR1 MGHDK and CDR2 SYGVNS. The CDR3 contains 14 residues. The J segment lost 5 bases and the V segment lost 3 bases, leaving 3 bases of the junction unmatched. As DNA, the CDR3 is TGTGCCAGCAGTGATCTAGCGGGAGTGGAGACCCAGTACTTC. As protein: CASSDLAGVETQYF.

The V and J genes are TRBV20-1 and TRBJ2-7; 9 nucleotides align to TRBD1. Trimming at V came to 5 bases and at J to 5 bases, leaving 4 bases not matched to a gene. CDR3 size: 12 residues. Germline CDR1 DFQATT, CDR2 SNEGSKA (reference sequence). CDR3 sequence: CSAYDRGDEQYF. For the CDR3, the DNA is TGCAGTGCTTACGACAGGGGGGACGAGCAGTACTTC.

The chain links TRBV7-2 to TRBJ2-1; 7 bases fit TRBD1. The CDR3 extends over 15 amino acids. The ends lost 1 base at V and 4 bases at J; junction bases unmatched: 4. Per germline, CDR1 SGHTA and CDR2 FQGNSA. The CDR3 reads CASSLVETGYNEQFF. The CDR3 DNA is TGTGCCAGCAGCTTAGTAGAGACAGGGTACAATGAGCAGTTCTTC. Combining the CDR3 with reference TRBV7-2 and TRBJ2-1 gives the whole variable domain GAGVSQSPSNKVTEKGKDVELRCDPISGHTALYWYRQSLGQGLEFLIYFQGNSAPDKSGLPSDRFSAERTGGSVSTLTIQRTQQEDSAVYLCASSLVETGYNEQFFGPGTRLTVL.